These 18 T cell receptor beta chains were sequenced from one sample in a study of blood T cell repertoires in COVID-19. Data came from immunoSEQ multiplex PCR; TCRdb stores just in-frame clones and leaves some out. The sample holds hundreds of thousands of clones, about nine tenths seen once. Sample: peripheral blood. The receptors here all came from a woman under 40 with COVID-19, enrolled during active disease.

The chain is built from TRBV4-1 and TRBJ2-4, with 9 bases lining up with TRBD1. The CDR3 is made up of 17 amino acids. From germline, CDR1 is MGHRA and CDR2 YSYEKL. V trimming: 2 bases; J trimming: 4 bases; junction bases outside the gene matches: 9. Here the CDR3 reads CASSQSSGTGLKNIQYF. The CDR3 DNA reads TGCGCCAGCAGCCAATCTTCCGGGACAGGGCTTAAAAACATTCAGTACTTC.

The chain couples TRBV6-5 to TRBJ2-3; 12 bases are shared with TRBD1. Germline trimming cut 4 bases from V and 4 bases from J; bases unmatched to any gene: 0. Germline CDR1 MNHEY, CDR2 SVGAGI. The CDR3 runs to 14 residues. The CDR3 loop is CASSWDRGPDTQYF. CDR3 DNA sequence: TGTGCCAGCAGTTGGGACAGGGGGCCAGATACGCAGTATTTT.

V usage is TRBV11-3 and J usage is TRBJ1-1; D unresolved. This CDR3 has 12 residues. Germline CDR1 is SGHNT and CDR2 is YENEEA. V was shortened by 6 bases and J by 5 bases, with 10 bases between the two germline ends. The CDR3 DNA reads as TGTGCCAGCAGACCAAACACGACTGAAGCTTTCTTT. As protein: CASRPNTTEAFF.

The gene calls are TRBV15 and TRBJ1-2, with TRBD1 matching over 8 bases. CDR1 is LNHNV and CDR2 is YYDKDF in the germline V gene (reference sequence). Trimming removed 9 bases from V and 4 bases from J; junction bases left unmatched: 7. The CDR3 sequence is 13 residues long. CDR3 nucleotides: TGTGCCACACAGGGGGACACGGGCTATGGCTACACCTTC. Amino acids: CATQGDTGYGYTF.

The chain joins TRBV24-1 to TRBJ2-3; a possible D gene is TRBD2 (6 bases). Germline V CDR1 and CDR2: KGHDR, SFDVKD. The CDR3 is made up of 16 amino acids. Trimming took off 1 base at V and 2 bases at J, with 12 bases between the two ends. The CDR3 DNA is TGTGCCACCAGTGATTTAAGGGCGGGGTCCACAGATACGCAGTATTTT. Translating gives CATSDLRAGSTDTQYF.

This sequence joins TRBV5-1 and TRBJ2-5; 11 bases map to TRBD2. The trim removed 3 bases at V and 3 bases at J, leaving 1 base unmatched. The germline V gene has CDR1 SGHRS and CDR2 YFSETQ. The length of the CDR3 is 14 residues. The CDR3 loop is CASSSGLAEETQYF. The CDR3 nucleotides read TGCGCCAGCAGCTCGGGACTAGCGGAAGAGACCCAGTACTTC.

The CDR3 region is CASRAHRGRWRNQPQHF. For the CDR3, the DNA is TGTGCCAGTAGGGCCCACAGGGGGCGATGGCGCAATCAGCCCCAGCATTTT. The chain uses TRBV19 and TRBJ1-5, with 9 bases lining up with TRBD1. V gave up 6 bases and J gave up 2 bases; unmatched junction bases: 11. This CDR3 has 17 residues. CDR1 is LNHDA and CDR2 is SQIVND in the germline V gene (reference sequence).

V is TRBV28 and J is TRBJ1-5; 8 bases are a match to TRBD1. Germline values: CDR1 MDHEN, CDR2 SYDVKM. V lost 1 base to trimming and J lost 7 bases; unmatched junction nucleotides: 3. The CDR3 covers 14 residues. In DNA, the CDR3 is TGTGCCAGCAGTTTATATGGACAGGGACAGCCCCAGCATTTT. This codes for CASSLYGQGQPQHF.

The rearrangement uses TRBV19 and TRBJ1-5, with D unresolved. The V gene's germline CDR1 is LNHDA and CDR2 SQIVND (reference sequence). The CDR3 is 15 residues long. The V gene lost 7 bases and the J gene lost 3 bases, with 16 bases spanning the gap. The CDR3 region is CASTSLGLTNQPQHF. In DNA, the CDR3 is TGTGCCAGTACTTCGCTGGGCCTAACCAATCAGCCCCAGCATTTT.

The rearrangement uses TRBV10-3 and TRBJ2-1; possibly TRBD1 for D (6 bases). V lost 7 bases and J lost 8, with 18 bases in between. Germline V gives CDR1 ENHRY, CDR2 SYGVKD. This CDR3 is 14 amino acids long. CDR3 DNA sequence: TGTGCCATCAAGGATGGGGGCCGTGGGGATGAGCAGTTCTTC. It yields the protein CAIKDGGRGDEQFF.

The chain carries TRBV5-4 and TRBJ1-2, with a tentative D call TRBD1 (5 bases). With 2 bases removed from V and 5 bases from J, the gap between germline ends came to 13 bases. Germline V CDR1 and CDR2: SGHNT, YYREEE (reference sequence). The CDR3 runs to 14 residues. This CDR3 is CASSLVGQTYGYTF. The DNA of the CDR3 is TGTGCCAGCAGCTTAGTGGGGCAGACTTATGGCTACACCTTC.

The V and J genes are TRBV10-3 and TRBJ2-1; 8 bases align to TRBD1. V shed 11 bases, J shed 5 bases, and the junction held 14 bases outside the gene matches. The V gene's germline CDR1 is ENHRY and CDR2 SYGVKD. The CDR3 is made up of 15 amino acids. CDR3 sequence: CAASSTGGIDNEQFF. In DNA form, the CDR3 reads TGTGCCGCCTCGTCTACAGGGGGGATAGACAATGAGCAGTTCTTC.

V usage is TRBV7-9 and J usage is TRBJ1-1; D is possibly TRBD1 (6 bases). In germline, CDR1 is SEHNR, CDR2 FQNEAQ (reference sequence). V lost 1 base to trimming and J lost 5 bases, with 11 bases between them. The CDR3 is 14 residues long. CDR3 loop: CASSLEGVWTEAFF. Here the CDR3 DNA reads TGTGCCAGCAGCTTAGAGGGGGTATGGACTGAAGCTTTCTTT.

The genes are TRBV6-5 and TRBJ2-6; a possible D gene is TRBD2 (5 bases). V shed 7 bases and J shed 4 bases, with 8 bases lying between them. The CDR3 runs 13 residues. Per germline, CDR1 MNHEY and CDR2 SVGAGI. CDR3 loop: CASTRGGANVLTF. For the CDR3, the DNA is TGTGCCAGCACCAGAGGGGGGGCCAACGTCCTGACTTTC.

The chain has TRBV5-6 and TRBJ2-1; D might be TRBD2 (5 bases). Trimming removed 0 bases at V and 7 bases at J, with 11 bases between. The CDR3 has 14 amino acids. The V gene's germline CDR1 is SGHDT and CDR2 YYEEEE. The CDR3 DNA reads TGTGCCAGCAGCTTGGGCCCTAGGGAGAATGAGCAGTTCTTC. Translated: CASSLGPRENEQFF.

The chain combines TRBV6-2 or TRBV6-3 with TRBJ2-5, with D uncertain. The CDR3 has 13 amino acids. Germline V CDR1 and CDR2: MNHEY, SVGEGT. The V gene lost 4 bases and the J gene lost 1 base, with 7 bases spanning the gap. The CDR3 loop is CASSFMFQETQYF. In DNA form, the CDR3 reads TGTGCCAGCAGTTTTATGTTCCAAGAGACCCAGTACTTC.

This clone has a handful of counts. The V gene is TRBV5-1, the J gene TRBJ1-2; D remains unclear. Trimming cost V 0 bases and J 3 bases, with 9 bases left between them. Per germline, CDR1 SGHRS and CDR2 YFSETQ. This CDR3 has 14 residues. CDR3 nucleotide sequence: TGCGCCAGCAGCTTGGAACAGTTCGACTATGGCTACACCTTC. It yields the protein CASSLEQFDYGYTF. Based on the CDR3 plus reference TRBV5-1 and TRBJ1-2, the full variable domain is KAGVTQTPRYLIKTRGQQVTLSCSPISGHRSVSWYQQTPGQGLQFLFEYFSETQRNKGNFPGRFSGRQFSNSRSEMNVSTLELGDSALYLCASSLEQFDYGYTFGSGTRLTVV.

The rearrangement joins TRBV6-6 to TRBJ2-7; TRBD2 is a possible D gene (6 bases). CDR1 is MNHNY and CDR2 is SVGAGI in the germline V gene (reference sequence). Trimming removed 2 bases from V and 4 bases from J, with 12 bases in between. The CDR3 is 14 residues long. The CDR3: CASSYGGDLYEQYF. CDR3 in DNA: TGTGCCAGCAGTTACGGCGGGGACCTATACGAGCAGTACTTC.